This T cell receptor (beta chain) is drawn from a study of blood T cell repertoires in COVID-19. Per the original data handling: Reference gene primer amplification gave nucleated cell count estimates. Here immunoSEQ multiplex PCR was the method, and the copy in TCRdb shows in-frame clones only, minus some. The D gene and trimming were derived from the DNA, and the V and J assignments and clone size from that table. This table has approximately 97,000 clones, around 85% appearing once. This clone was observed a few times. Germline CDR1 and CDR2: SGHNT and YYREEE (reference sequence). V lost 4 bases to trimming and J lost 0 bases, with 8 bases between them. The CDR3 sequence is 13 residues long.

The sequencing input was peripheral blood. The chain is built from TRBV5-4 and TRBJ2-7; D is ambiguous. This receptor was taken from a man at least 80 years old with acute or convalescent COVID-19. CDR3 sequence reads: CASSRYSSYEQYF. The DNA for the CDR3 is TGTGCCAGCAGCCGGTACAGCTCCTACGAGCAGTACTTC.